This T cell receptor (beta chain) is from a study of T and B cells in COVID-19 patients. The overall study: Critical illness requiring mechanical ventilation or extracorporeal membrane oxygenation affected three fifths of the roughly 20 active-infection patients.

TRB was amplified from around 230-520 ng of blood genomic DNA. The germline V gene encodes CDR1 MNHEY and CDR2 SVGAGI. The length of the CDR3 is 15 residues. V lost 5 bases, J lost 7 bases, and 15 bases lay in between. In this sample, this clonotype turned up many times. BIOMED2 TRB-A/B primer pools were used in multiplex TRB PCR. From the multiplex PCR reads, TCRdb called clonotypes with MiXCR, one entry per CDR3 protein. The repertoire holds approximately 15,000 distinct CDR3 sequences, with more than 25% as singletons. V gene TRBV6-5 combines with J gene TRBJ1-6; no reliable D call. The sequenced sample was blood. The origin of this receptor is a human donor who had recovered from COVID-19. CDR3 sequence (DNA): TGTGCCAGCAGTACCCTGGGCATTTTCAATTCACCCCTCCACTTT. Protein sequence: CASSTLGIFNSPLHF.